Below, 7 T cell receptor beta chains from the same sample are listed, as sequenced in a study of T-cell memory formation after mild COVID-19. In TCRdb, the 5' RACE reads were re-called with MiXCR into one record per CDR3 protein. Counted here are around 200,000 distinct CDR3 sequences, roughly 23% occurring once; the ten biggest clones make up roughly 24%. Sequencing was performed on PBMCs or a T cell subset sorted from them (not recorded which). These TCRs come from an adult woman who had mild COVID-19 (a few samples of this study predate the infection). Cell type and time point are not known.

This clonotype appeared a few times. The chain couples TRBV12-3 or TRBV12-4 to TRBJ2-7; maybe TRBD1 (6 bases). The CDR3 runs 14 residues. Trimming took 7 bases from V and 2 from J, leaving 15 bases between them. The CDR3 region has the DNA TGTGCCAGCAAGACGGACAGTGGACCCTACGAGCAGTACTTC. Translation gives CASKTDSGPYEQYF.

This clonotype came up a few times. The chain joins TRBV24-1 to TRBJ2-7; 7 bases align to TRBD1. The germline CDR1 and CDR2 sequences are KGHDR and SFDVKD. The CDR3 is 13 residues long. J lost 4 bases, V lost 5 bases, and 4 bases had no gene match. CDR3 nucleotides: TGTGCCACCAGTGTCGGCAGGGGGTACGAGCAGTACTTC. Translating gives CATSVGRGYEQYF.

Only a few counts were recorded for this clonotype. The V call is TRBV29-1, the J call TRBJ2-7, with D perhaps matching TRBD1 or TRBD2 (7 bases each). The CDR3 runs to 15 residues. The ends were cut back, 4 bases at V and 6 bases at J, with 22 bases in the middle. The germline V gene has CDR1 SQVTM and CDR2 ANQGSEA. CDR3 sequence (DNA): TGCAGCGTTGGCGGGGGACAGCTTTTATGGGGCGAGCAGTACTTC. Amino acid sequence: CSVGGGQLLWGEQYF.

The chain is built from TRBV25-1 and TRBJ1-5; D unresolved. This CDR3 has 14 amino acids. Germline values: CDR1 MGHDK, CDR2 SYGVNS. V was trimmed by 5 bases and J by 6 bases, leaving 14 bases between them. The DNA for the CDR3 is TGTGCCAGCAGTTCGGGATCGGTGGGTCAGCCCCAGCATTTT. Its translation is CASSSGSVGQPQHF.

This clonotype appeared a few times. The CDR3 DNA sequence: TGTGCCAGCAGTTCTCGCCACGAGCAGTACTTC. Amino acid sequence: CASSSRHEQYF. The chain combines TRBV12-3 or TRBV12-4 with TRBJ2-7; D is uncertain. Trimming removed 4 bases at V and 5 bases at J, with 6 bases between. The CDR3 is 11 residues long.

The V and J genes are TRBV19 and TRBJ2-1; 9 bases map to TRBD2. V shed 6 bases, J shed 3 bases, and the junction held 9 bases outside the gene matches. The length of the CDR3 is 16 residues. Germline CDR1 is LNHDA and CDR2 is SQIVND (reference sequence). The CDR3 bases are TGTGCCAGTAGACCCAGAGGACTAGCGAGCTACAATGAGCAGTTCTTC. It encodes CASRPRGLASYNEQFF.

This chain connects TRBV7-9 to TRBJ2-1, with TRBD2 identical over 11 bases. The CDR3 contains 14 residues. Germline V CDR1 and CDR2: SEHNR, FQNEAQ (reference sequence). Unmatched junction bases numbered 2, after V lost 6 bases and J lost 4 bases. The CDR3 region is CASRVAGGYNEQFF. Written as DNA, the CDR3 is TGTGCCAGCAGAGTAGCGGGAGGGTACAATGAGCAGTTCTTC.